A single sample is the source of the 30 T cell receptor beta chains below, sequenced in a study of regulatory T cells in long-lasting Graves disease. Time point reported: newly diagnosed GD, antithyroid drugs for less than 3 months. The TCR library was made from RNA extracted from PBMCs. Arm-PCR with iRepertoire HTBI primers amplified the CDR3 regions for these TCR beta libraries. TCRdb reanalysed the multiplex PCR reads using MiXCR and keeps one entry per CDR3 protein. The table shows 420,000 or so distinct CDR3 sequences, with roughly 15% occurring only once. This sample was also put to use in a study of T cells in Graves' hyperthyroidism and ophthalmopathy.

The sequencing used peripheral blood mononuclear cells (PBMCs), collected at new diagnosis, from a patient treated with antithyroid drugs. The source of these receptors is a woman aged 18-29 years with Graves disease.

This chain uses TRBV6-1 with TRBJ1-5, with 7 bases fitting TRBD1. The CDR3 spans 15 residues. The germline CDR1 and CDR2 sequences are MNHNS and SASEGT. The junction had 11 bases not matched to a gene; V was cut back by 6 bases and J by 6 bases. This chain's CDR3 is CASSSQEGAGQPQHF. The CDR3 DNA reads TGTGCCAGCAGCTCGCAGGAGGGGGCCGGTCAGCCCCAGCATTTT.

The table lists this clonotype with many counts. The rearrangement joins TRBV11-2 to TRBJ1-2; 11 bases are a match to TRBD1. CDR1 SGHAT and CDR2 FQNNGV come from the germline V gene. The CDR3 is made up of 16 amino acids. The V segment lost 4 bases and the J segment 5 bases; nucleotides outside the gene matches: 9. Written as DNA, the CDR3 is TGTGCCAGCAGCTCACGCCCGGGACAGGGGGAATATGGCTACACCTTC. This gives the protein CASSSRPGQGEYGYTF.

Here the CDR3 reads CASSNGHETQYF. The CDR3 region has the DNA TGTGCCAGCAGTAATGGGCATGAGACCCAGTACTTC. This chain joins TRBV6-2 or TRBV6-3 and TRBJ2-5, with D uncertain. The CDR3 extends over 12 amino acids. Germline V gene sequence: CDR1 MNHEY, CDR2 SVGEGT. Trimming cost V 5 bases and J 5 bases, with 9 bases left between them.

This clonotype was recorded only once. Given a much more abundant clone one base away, this may be a read error. V and J are TRBV28 and TRBJ2-5; the D gene could be TRBD1 or TRBD2 (5 bases each). There are 11 residues in the CDR3. V lost 5 bases and J 9 bases, leaving 10 bases between the germline ends. From germline, CDR1 is MDHEN and CDR2 SYDVKM. The CDR3 protein is CASSRGAAQYF. The CDR3 nucleotides read TGTGCCAGCAGTCGAGGGGCCGCCCAGTACTTC.

This clonotype was counted only a few times. The CDR3 nucleotides read TGTGCCAGCAGCCATGCGGGACCGATTAATGAAAAACTGTTTTTT. Protein: CASSHAGPINEKLFF. The chain links TRBV3-1 to TRBJ1-4, with D possibly TRBD1 on 5 matching bases. This CDR3 spans 15 amino acids. V lost 3 bases, J lost 4 bases, and 12 bases lay in between. Germline lookup yields CDR1 LGHDT and CDR2 YNNKEL (reference sequence).

The J gene is TRBJ2-3, the V gene TRBV7-2, with TRBD2 matching 10 bases. Germline CDR1 and CDR2: SGHTA and FQGNSA. With 6 bases clipped from V and 5 bases from J, the junction kept 8 bases outside the gene matches. The CDR3 contains 15 residues. Here the CDR3 DNA reads TGTGCCAGCAGTCAAGCGGGAGGGCCGGGAGATACGCAGTATTTT. This codes for CASSQAGGPGDTQYF.

There are many counts of this clonotype. This sequence joins TRBV7-9 and TRBJ2-5, with 8 bases fitting TRBD1. This CDR3 has 14 residues. V was clipped by 5 bases and J by 5 bases; unmatched bases: 7. Germline V gives CDR1 SEHNR, CDR2 FQNEAQ (reference sequence). In DNA, the CDR3 is TGTGCCAGCAGCCAGGAGAACAGGGGGGAGACCCAGTACTTC. It yields the protein CASSQENRGETQYF.

This clonotype has ten or more counts. The rearrangement joins TRBV20-1 to TRBJ2-5, with D maybe TRBD1 (5 bases). CDR1 DFQATT and CDR2 SNEGSKA come from the germline V gene (reference sequence). Trimming took 3 bases from V and 2 from J, leaving 16 bases between them. This CDR3 has 15 amino acids. The CDR3 DNA reads TGCAGTGCTAGTGGGCAGGGTCGAAATCAAGAGACCCAGTACTTC. This codes for CSASGQGRNQETQYF.

A note on this clonotype: Mismatch with germline at one junction end may stem from a read error. This chain connects TRBV18 to TRBJ1-2; 9 positions agree with TRBD1. CDR1 is KGHSH and CDR2 is LQKENI in the germline V gene. The CDR3 is made up of 15 amino acids. The CDR3 is CASSPGQGTNYGHTF. CDR3 sequence (DNA): TGTGCCAGCTCACCAGGACAGGGGACTAACTATGGCCACACCTTC.

A remark on this clonotype: A read error is possible here, since a much larger clone lies one base away. The chain has TRBV29-1 and TRBJ1-1; TRBD1 is a possible D gene (5 bases). CDR3 length equals 15 residues. Germline V gene lookup returns CDR1 SQVTM and CDR2 ANQGSEA. V lost 2 bases and J lost 4, with 17 bases in between. The CDR3 bases are TGCAGCGTTGAAAACCCAGGGAGGAGGGGCACTGAAGCTTTCTTT. Protein: CSVENPGRRGTEAFF.

Comments on this clonotype: The junction shows a germline mismatch at one end, possibly a read error. V usage is TRBV19 and J usage is TRBJ2-1, with no clear D. CDR3 length: 14 amino acids. CDR1 and CDR2 (germline): LNHDA, SQIVND (reference sequence). The CDR3 loop is CASSTQTNNNKQFF. CDR3 in DNA: TGTGCCAGTAGCACACAGACAAATAACAATAAGCAGTTCTTC. Full variable domain (rest looked up from reference TRBV19 and TRBJ2-1): DGGITQSPKYLFRKEGQNVTLSCEQNLNHDAMYWYRQDPGQGLRLIYYSQIVNDFQKGDIAEGYSVSREKKESFPLTVTSAQKNPTAFYLCASSTQTNNNKQFFGPGTRLTVL.

This clonotype was seen at least ten times. J is TRBJ2-7 and V is TRBV12-3 or TRBV12-4, with 9 bases identical to TRBD2. The CDR3 contains 16 residues. V shed 3 bases and J 4 bases; nucleotides not matched to a gene: 10. The CDR3 here is CASSLGDPAGGYEQYF. CDR3 in DNA: TGTGCCAGCAGTTTGGGGGACCCAGCGGGAGGTTACGAGCAGTACTTC.

The V gene is TRBV24-1, the J gene TRBJ2-1, with unresolved D. CDR1 is KGHDR and CDR2 is SFDVKD in the germline V gene. The germline V and J ends were trimmed by 5 bases and 2 bases, with 0 bases remaining between them. CDR3 length: 11 residues. The CDR3 spells CATSAYNEQFF. DNA of the CDR3: TGTGCCACCAGTGCCTACAATGAGCAGTTCTTC.

This clonotype has a handful of counts. The chain is built from TRBV4-2 and TRBJ2-5; no clear D. The germline CDR1 and CDR2 sequences are LGHNA and YNFKEQ. V lost 0 bases and J lost 5, with 10 bases in between. The CDR3 is made up of 14 amino acids. CDR3 DNA: TGTGCCAGCAGCCAAGAACTTGTTCGGGAGACCCAGTACTTC. It yields the protein CASSQELVRETQYF.

This clonotype was recorded a few times. The chain has TRBV27 and TRBJ1-3, with no clear D. The CDR3 length is 14 residues. The germline gives CDR1 MNHEY, CDR2 SMNVEV (reference sequence). Trimming shortened V by 5 bases and J by 8 bases, and 16 bases separated the two germline ends. CDR3 nucleotide sequence: TGTGCCAGCAGTCGCCATCGAATGGGGTACACCATATATTTT. This translates into CASSRHRMGYTIYF.

This clonotype was seen many times. The CDR3 spells CASRRDGSTYEQYF. The CDR3, as DNA: TGTGCCAGCAGACGGGACGGCTCCACCTACGAGCAGTACTTC. The chain is built from TRBV12-3 or TRBV12-4 and TRBJ2-7, with D perhaps matching TRBD1 or TRBD2 (5 bases each). This CDR3 has 14 amino acids. The V end lost 6 bases, the J end lost 2 bases, and 14 bases lay between the germline ends.

This clonotype was detected ten times or more. The chain combines TRBV7-6 with TRBJ2-5; D is unresolved. Germline values: CDR1 SGHVS, CDR2 FNYEAQ. The length of the CDR3 is 11 residues. The V end was cut by 5 bases, the J end by 10 bases, with 11 bases between. The CDR3 bases are TGTGCCAGCAGCGCCAAAGATAGCCAGTACTTC. Amino acids: CASSAKDSQYF.

This clonotype was found a few times. J is TRBJ2-7 and V is TRBV27; D remains unclear. The CDR3 loop spans 12 amino acids. V was cut by 3 bases and J by 5 bases, with 8 bases left in between. CDR1 and CDR2 from the germline V gene are MNHEY and SMNVEV (reference sequence). CDR3 coding DNA: TGTGCCAGCAGTTTTGTTGGGAACGAGCAGTACTTC. It codes for CASSFVGNEQYF.

This chain connects TRBV7-2 to TRBJ2-1, with 16 bases lining up with TRBD2. Trimming took 3 bases from V and 4 from J; bases not matched to a gene: 9. Germline CDR1 reads SGHTA; CDR2 reads FQGNSA. The CDR3 spans 19 residues. The CDR3 spells CASSFRGLAGGKIYNEQFF. CDR3 DNA sequence: TGTGCCAGCAGCTTTAGGGGACTAGCGGGAGGGAAAATATACAATGAGCAGTTCTTC.

The sample holds many counts of this clonotype. The chain couples TRBV3-1 to TRBJ2-7; 11 bases match TRBD2. This CDR3 is 14 amino acids long. V lost 3 bases, J lost 5 bases, and 3 bases stayed unmatched. The V gene's germline CDR1 is LGHDT and CDR2 YNNKEL (reference sequence). This CDR3 reads CASSHVTSGNEQYF. The CDR3 DNA follows: TGTGCCAGCAGCCACGTGACTAGCGGGAACGAGCAGTACTTC.

This clonotype was picked up a small number of times. The chain combines TRBV27 with TRBJ2-7; TRBD1 aligns across 7 bases. Germline loops: CDR1 MNHEY, CDR2 SMNVEV (reference sequence). The CDR3 runs to 14 residues. With V trimmed by 4 bases and J by 3 bases, 6 bases remained unmatched. CDR3 bases: TGTGCCAGCAGTTATACAGGGGCGATCTACGAGCAGTACTTC. Translated, it gives CASSYTGAIYEQYF.

Notes on this clonotype: The junction shows a germline mismatch at one end, possibly a read error. The V gene is TRBV5-1, the J gene TRBJ1-2, with TRBD1 matching over 10 bases. The CDR3 consists of 14 residues. Germline CDR1 reads SGHRS; CDR2 reads YFSETQ. CDR3 DNA: TGCGTCAGCAACGACAGGGGGCGCGACTATGGCTACACCTTC. It yields the protein CVSNDRGRDYGYTF.

This clonotype has at least ten counts. The genes are TRBV29-1 and TRBJ2-3; D may be TRBD2 (6 bases). This CDR3 contains 15 residues. Germline CDR1 reads SQVTM; CDR2 reads ANQGSEA. Trimming removed 7 bases at V and 2 bases at J, with 19 bases between. The CDR3 sequence: CSADLGLGDTDTQYF. The CDR3 coding sequence is TGCAGCGCGGATTTGGGACTTGGGGACACAGATACGCAGTATTTT.

To note about this clonotype: This may be a read error: a much more frequent sequence differs by one nucleotide. Here the CDR3 reads CASSLEGRYYNEQYF. CDR3 in DNA: TGTGCCAGCAGTTTGGAGGGGCGGTACTACAATGAGCAGTACTTC. The chain links TRBV28 to TRBJ2-7; D perhaps matches TRBD2 (6 bases). The CDR3 runs 15 residues. Germline V CDR1 and CDR2: MDHEN, SYDVKM. The V and J ends lost 3 bases and 7 bases respectively, with 19 bases between them.

This clonotype has at least ten counts. The genes are TRBV10-1 and TRBJ2-3; either TRBD1 or TRBD2 may supply D (5 bases each). Per germline, CDR1 WNHNN and CDR2 SYGVQD (reference sequence). V lost 0 bases to trimming and J lost 2 bases, with 24 bases between them. CDR3 length: 20 residues. In nucleotides, the CDR3 is TGCGCCAGCAGTGAGTCATGGGACGGAACAGCCAAATCCCACACAGATACGCAGTATTTT. Translated: CASSESWDGTAKSHTDTQYF.

The chain carries TRBV18 and TRBJ2-7; D is possibly TRBD2 (5 bases). V was shortened by 4 bases and J by 6 bases, with 16 bases between the two germline ends. CDR1 is KGHSH, CDR2 LQKENI, per germline. The CDR3 length is 14 residues. DNA of the CDR3: TGTGCCAGCTCACTCAGGAAGGACTCCGGCGAGCAGTACTTC. Protein: CASSLRKDSGEQYF.

In this sample, this clonotype turned up a few times. The chain joins TRBV29-1 to TRBJ2-7; D gene unclear. V lost 6 bases and J 7 bases, leaving 16 bases between the germline ends. Germline CDR1 SQVTM, CDR2 ANQGSEA. The CDR3 consists of 12 residues. The CDR3 nucleotides are TGCAGCGTCGAACGTGGGGTAAGGGAGCAGTACTTC. This sequence encodes CSVERGVREQYF.

This clonotype came up many times. At one boundary the junction diverges from the germline segment, which might be a read error. This chain connects TRBV9 to TRBJ2-5, with a possible D match to TRBD1 (5 bases). Germline V gene lookup returns CDR1 SGDLS and CDR2 YYNGEE. The CDR3 sequence is 15 residues long. The CDR3 loop reads CASSVEDRAQESQYF. The CDR3 nucleotides read TGTGCCAGCAGCGTAGAAGACAGAGCCCAAGAGAGCCAGTACTTC.

This clonotype came up many times. This chain uses TRBV29-1 with TRBJ2-7, with D perhaps matching TRBD2 (6 bases). CDR1 SQVTM and CDR2 ANQGSEA come from the germline V gene. The V end was cut by 3 bases, the J end by 0 bases, with 12 bases between. The CDR3 is 14 residues long. The CDR3 nucleotides read TGCAGCGTTGAGGGGCTAGCGAACTCCTACGAGCAGTACTTC. Its protein product is CSVEGLANSYEQYF.

The V call is TRBV9, the J call TRBJ2-1, with 8 bases fitting TRBD2. The CDR3 spans 17 residues. Unmatched junction bases numbered 8, after V lost 3 bases and J lost 0 bases. CDR1 SGDLS and CDR2 YYNGEE come from the germline V gene. CDR3 loop: CASSAGGGGSSYNEQFF. The CDR3 DNA follows: TGTGCCAGCAGCGCGGGGGGGGGCGGGAGCTCCTACAATGAGCAGTTCTTC.